In this sample, the clone carrying this TCR beta chain turned up a few times. Its antigen is undetermined. The source of the sample is a study of regulatory T cells in long-lasting Graves disease. Study results and caveats: Compared with new cases, persistent Graves' patients showed reduced TCR diversity. Under persistent disease, TRBV28, TRBJ1-2 and TRBJ2-5 were used preferentially. Owing to a sample size that was small, accuracy may have been reduced.

This CDR3 has 16 amino acids. Trimming at V came to 2 bases and at J to 0 bases, leaving 4 bases not matched to a gene. Germline CDR1 is DFQATT and CDR2 is SNEGSKA (reference sequence). Time point reported: newly diagnosed GD, antithyroid drugs for less than 3 months. After RNA was extracted from PBMCs, the TCR library was made from it. To make TCR beta libraries, researchers used iRepertoire HTBI primers and Arm-PCR of CDR3 regions. TCRdb processed the multiplex PCR reads anew with MiXCR; each CDR3 protein has one entry. The sample contains 350,000 to 550,000 distinct CDR3 sequences, less than 20% of which appear only once. This sample was shared with a second study, whose subject was T cells in Graves' hyperthyroidism and ophthalmopathy. As reported in that work: The model anticipated ophthalmopathy a median approximately 6.6 months pre-onset.

This TCR was sampled from a woman aged 18-35 years with Graves disease. V is TRBV20-1 and J is TRBJ2-4; 10 bases are a match to TRBD2. The material sequenced was peripheral blood mononuclear cells (PBMCs), taken at new diagnosis, from a patient treated with antithyroid drugs. In DNA form, the CDR3 reads TGCAGTGCTAGAACCCGGACTAGCGGAGCCAAAAACATTCAGTACTTC. It codes for CSARTRTSGAKNIQYF.